This T cell receptor (beta chain) appears in the sequencing data of a study of CD8 T cells in Susac syndrome. Random hexamers were used to reverse transcribe an amount of about 0.45 to 1 ug RNA. Multiplex immunoSEQ PCR targeted 54 Vbeta and 13 Jbeta TCR beta segments. TCRdb independently ran MiXCR on the immunoSEQ multiplex PCR reads; one entry per CDR3 protein. Of about 120,000 distinct CDR3 sequences listed, roughly 94% were seen once; the top ten hold approximately 0.1%. Germline V gene lookup returns CDR1 LGHNA and CDR2 YNFKEQ. Trimming removed 2 bases from V and 4 bases from J; junction bases left unmatched: 5. The CDR3 consists of 15 residues.

This TCR came from a human donor in good health. This chain joins TRBV4-2 and TRBJ2-5; 9 bases are shared with TRBD1. The material sequenced was CD4+ T cells from PBMCs. The CDR3 DNA reads as TGTGCCAGCAGCCAAAACAGGGGGCGCAGAGAGACCCAGTACTTC. This encodes CASSQNRGRRETQYF.